These 28 T cell receptor beta chains were all obtained from the same sample, sequenced in a study of cytomegalovirus exposure and HLA in healthy donors. It was with 60 Vbeta and 13 Jbeta primers that the PCR ran. The protocol was immunoSEQ multiplex PCR, while the TCRdb copy is restricted to in-frame clones and leaves out a portion. The data hold 150,000 to 200,000 clones, with roughly 9.4% observed a single time. What was sequenced was PBMCs. Receptors originate from a woman aged 25-40 years in good health and CMV-seropositive.

The CDR3 loop reads CASSSSMQYRGTEAFF. In DNA form, the CDR3 reads TGCGCCAGCAGCTCGTCGATGCAGTATAGGGGGACTGAAGCTTTCTTT. This chain connects TRBV5-1 to TRBJ1-1, with TRBD1 as a possible D gene (6 bases). V was pared by 3 bases and J by 5 bases, with 20 bases between. CDR1 is SGHRS and CDR2 is YFSETQ in the germline V gene. The CDR3 spans 16 residues. The full variable domain, in which reference TRBV5-1 and TRBJ1-1 provide the parts outside the CDR3, is KAGVTQTPRYLIKTRGQQVTLSCSPISGHRSVSWYQQTPGQGLQFLFEYFSETQRNKGNFPGRFSGRQFSNSRSEMNVSTLELGDSALYLCASSSSMQYRGTEAFFGQGTRLTVV.

The table lists this clone with many counts. The rearrangement joins TRBV2 to TRBJ1-3; 7 bases align to TRBD1. This CDR3 region has 15 residues. Unmatched junction bases numbered 4, after V lost 0 bases and J lost 5 bases. Germline V lookup: CDR1 SNHLY, CDR2 FYNNEI. The CDR3: CASSEAPGQRNTIYF. The CDR3 DNA sequence: TGTGCCAGCAGTGAAGCGCCGGGACAGAGAAACACCATATATTTT.

The rearrangement uses TRBV11-2 and TRBJ1-1; 10 positions agree with TRBD1. Germline V gene sequence: CDR1 SGHAT, CDR2 FQNNGV. This CDR3 region has 17 residues. V was clipped by 4 bases and J by 0 bases; unmatched bases: 8. In nucleotides, the CDR3 is TGTGCCAGCAGCTCACCGGGACAGGGGATTATGAACACTGAAGCTTTCTTT. It specifies CASSSPGQGIMNTEAFF. Using reference TRBV11-2 and TRBJ1-1 for the parts outside the CDR3, the full variable domain is EAGVAQSPRYKIIEKRQSVAFWCNPISGHATLYWYQQILGQGPKLLIQFQNNGVVDDSQLPKDRFSAERLKGVDSTLKIQPAKLEDSAVYLCASSSPGQGIMNTEAFFGQGTRLTVV.

The table lists this clone with a few counts. Other DNA sequences in this sample translate to the same CDR3. The rearrangement uses TRBV2 and TRBJ2-5, with 11 bases lining up with TRBD2. Germline lookup yields CDR1 SNHLY and CDR2 FYNNEI. This CDR3 has 15 amino acids. Germline trimming cut 6 bases from V and 4 bases from J; bases unmatched to any gene: 7. Here the CDR3 DNA reads TGTGCCAGCAGCCCACTAGCGGGAGTAGGAGAGACCCAGTACTTC. This gives the protein CASSPLAGVGETQYF.

This clone turned up a few times. The chain's CDR3 is CASQGRGETGELFF. As DNA, the CDR3 is TGTGCCAGCCAAGGCAGGGGGGAAACCGGGGAGCTGTTTTTT. The V call is TRBV6-1, the J call TRBJ2-2; D possibly corresponds to TRBD1 (7 bases). The CDR3 loop spans 14 amino acids. The V gene lost 8 bases and the J gene lost 5 bases, with 15 bases spanning the gap. Germline CDR1 is MNHNS and CDR2 is SASEGT.

This clone was seen more than once but under ten times. The gene calls are TRBV5-6 and TRBJ2-3, with D hard to call. The CDR3 runs to 16 residues. Trimming stripped 0 bases from V and 0 bases from J, with 11 bases between. The V gene's germline CDR1 is SGHDT and CDR2 YYEEEE. The CDR3 DNA is TGTGCCAGCAGCTTGGTGGGCCAGTATAGCACAGATACGCAGTATTTT. The encoded protein is CASSLVGQYSTDTQYF.

This clone came up a few times. CDR3 in DNA: TGTGCCATCAGCCTCACGCCGACGACAGGGGGCGATGGCTACACCTTC. It specifies CAISLTPTTGGDGYTF. The chain employs TRBV10-3 and TRBJ1-2; 10 bases align to TRBD1. With V trimmed by 6 bases and J by 6 bases, 13 bases remained unmatched. The CDR3 is 16 amino acids. From germline, CDR1 is ENHRY and CDR2 SYGVKD.

This sequence joins TRBV27 and TRBJ2-7; a weak D match, TRBD1 (6 bases). V lost 2 bases and J lost 7, with 15 bases in between. Germline CDR1 is MNHEY and CDR2 is SMNVEV (reference sequence). This CDR3 region has 14 residues. This CDR3 is CASSLQGLSLEQYF. For the CDR3, the DNA is TGTGCCAGCAGTTTACAGGGGCTTTCCCTTGAGCAGTACTTC.

This clone occurred many times. The V gene is TRBV30, the J gene TRBJ2-1; 12 bases map to TRBD2. Germline CDR1 GTSNPN, CDR2 SVGIG (reference sequence). Germline trimming cut 2 bases from V and 9 bases from J; bases unmatched to any gene: 11. CDR3 length: 16 residues. The CDR3 DNA sequence: TGTGCCTGGAGTCGGGGACTAGCGGGCCCTAACTTTGAGCAGTTCTTC. It encodes CAWSRGLAGPNFEQFF.

The CDR3 here is CASSFLGSNTEAFF. Written as DNA, the CDR3 is TGTGCCAGCAGTTTTTTGGGCAGTAACACTGAAGCTTTCTTT. The chain is built from TRBV27 and TRBJ1-1; D is uncertain. The germline V gene encodes CDR1 MNHEY and CDR2 SMNVEV (reference sequence). The CDR3 contains 14 residues. Trimming left V 3 bases short and J 2 bases short, with 10 bases between.

The chain has TRBV6-6 and TRBJ2-7, with 7 bases lining up with TRBD1. Trimming cost V 5 bases and J 2 bases; bases outside gene matches: 3. This CDR3 region has 13 residues. From germline, CDR1 is MNHNY and CDR2 SVGAGI (reference sequence). The CDR3 is CASSRDSAYEQYF. The DNA of the CDR3 is TGTGCCAGCAGTAGGGACAGTGCCTACGAGCAGTACTTC.

This chain joins TRBV7-6 and TRBJ2-7, with 10 bases lining up with TRBD2. CDR1 is SGHVS, CDR2 FNYEAQ, per germline. The J segment lost 1 base and the V segment lost 5 bases, leaving 5 bases of the junction unmatched. CDR3 length equals 15 residues. The CDR3 region has the DNA TGTGCCAGCAGCCCGACTAGCGGGTGGTCCTACGAGCAGTACTTC. Its protein is CASSPTSGWSYEQYF.

V is TRBV4-1 and J is TRBJ2-2; 9 bases are shared with TRBD2. Germline values: CDR1 MGHRA, CDR2 YSYEKL. V trimming: 2 bases; J trimming: 4 bases; junction bases outside the gene matches: 8. This CDR3 has 17 residues. DNA for the CDR3: TGCGCCAGCAGCCAACAGGTAGCGGGAGAGGGCACCGGGGAGCTGTTTTTT. Translating it yields CASSQQVAGEGTGELFF.

This clone was seen more than once but under ten times. J is TRBJ2-2 and V is TRBV13; 7 nucleotides line up with TRBD1. This CDR3 spans 15 amino acids. Germline assignment: CDR1 PRHDT and CDR2 FYEKMQ (reference sequence). V was pared by 3 bases and J by 6 bases, with 7 bases of the junction left unmatched. For the CDR3, the DNA is TGTGCCAGCAGCTTTAGGCAGGGGGACGCCGGGGAGCTGTTTTTT. It is translated as CASSFRQGDAGELFF.

CDR3 sequence reads: CTSSQVPLQTITGELFF. The CDR3 region has the DNA TGCACCAGCAGCCAAGTACCCCTCCAAACTATCACCGGGGAGCTGTTTTTT. The chain has TRBV1 and TRBJ2-2; TRBD2 reflects the table's D call only, with no check against the DNA. TRBV1 is a listed pseudogene. The CDR3 is 17 residues long.

The gene calls are TRBV6-1 and TRBJ1-1; 7 bases match TRBD1. The CDR3 runs to 14 residues. Trimming cost V 4 bases and J 5 bases; bases outside gene matches: 7. CDR1 is MNHNS, CDR2 SASEGT, per germline. The CDR3 DNA sequence: TGTGCCAGCAGTGGACAGGGTAGTGTGACTGAAGCTTTCTTT. This sequence encodes CASSGQGSVTEAFF.

The rearrangement joins TRBV5-1 to TRBJ1-1, with unresolved D. CDR3 length: 13 residues. The ends were cut back, 0 bases at V and 6 bases at J, with 9 bases in the middle. Germline V CDR1 and CDR2: SGHRS, YFSETQ. CDR3 loop: CASSLGVEAEAFF. CDR3 DNA sequence: TGCGCCAGCAGCTTGGGAGTCGAGGCTGAAGCTTTCTTT.

This clone was observed a handful of times. The genes are TRBV4-1 and TRBJ2-1; TRBD2 agrees at 9 bases. Per the germline V gene, CDR1 is MGHRA and CDR2 is YSYEKL. The CDR3 runs to 17 residues. V lost 2 bases, J lost 2 bases, and 7 bases stayed unmatched. The DNA for the CDR3 is TGCGCCAGCAGCCAAAACCCCTCTAGCGGGACCTACAATGAGCAGTTCTTC. Its translation is CASSQNPSSGTYNEQFF.

V usage is TRBV4-1 and J usage is TRBJ1-2; TRBD1 matches 7 bases. This CDR3 is built from 16 residues. The trim removed 3 bases at V and 2 bases at J, leaving 9 bases unmatched. Looked up from germline, CDR1 is MGHRA and CDR2 is YSYEKL. The CDR3, as DNA: TGCGCCAGCAGCCAGATTACAGGGGTGTCAAACTATGGCTACACCTTC. Amino acids: CASSQITGVSNYGYTF.

This clone was observed a handful of times. The chain recombines TRBV10-2 with TRBJ1-2; D may be TRBD1 (6 bases). Germline V gene lookup returns CDR1 WSHSY and CDR2 SAAADI. Trimming pared 3 bases from V and 4 bases from J, leaving 15 bases between. This CDR3 comprises 15 residues. CDR3 DNA: TGCGCCAGCAGTGACGCTGCCAGGGGATTCTATGGCTACACCTTC. As protein: CASSDAARGFYGYTF.

The table lists this clone with a few counts. This CDR3 reads CASRTGGAKDGYTF. CDR3 DNA sequence: TGTGCCAGCAGGACAGGGGGCGCGAAGGATGGCTACACCTTC. V is TRBV6-1 and J is TRBJ1-2; 10 bases agree with TRBD1. Germline V gives CDR1 MNHNS, CDR2 SASEGT. J gave up 6 bases and V 6 bases, and 7 bases lay outside the gene matches. The length of the CDR3 is 14 residues.

This clone was picked up a small number of times. The chain joins TRBV6-5 to TRBJ1-1, with D possibly being TRBD1 (6 bases). Trimming took 6 bases from V and 7 from J, leaving 15 bases between them. The CDR3 has 13 residues. Per the germline V gene, CDR1 is MNHEY and CDR2 is SVGAGI. The CDR3 loop is CASRAQGLDEAFF. CDR3 bases: TGTGCCAGCAGGGCCCAGGGGCTTGATGAAGCTTTCTTT.

This chain uses TRBV7-9 with TRBJ2-3; D is unresolved. Germline loops: CDR1 SEHNR, CDR2 FQNEAQ (reference sequence). The CDR3 runs 14 residues. Trimming removed 0 bases at V and 3 bases at J, with 7 bases between. CDR3 in DNA: TGTGCCAGCAGCTTAGCGACTGGGACAGATACGCAGTATTTT. This encodes CASSLATGTDTQYF.

The CDR3 sequence is CASSGGESKNIQYF. CDR3 nucleotides: TGCGCCAGCAGTGGGGGAGAATCCAAAAACATTCAGTACTTC. The V gene is TRBV10-1, the J gene TRBJ2-4, with a weak D call TRBD2 (5 bases). Trimming removed 4 bases from V and 2 bases from J, with 9 bases in between. Germline lookup yields CDR1 WNHNN and CDR2 SYGVQD (reference sequence). CDR3 size: 14 residues.

This clone was picked up a small number of times. The chain joins TRBV6-1 to TRBJ2-7; 8 nucleotides line up with TRBD2. Germline V gene data show CDR1 as MNHNS and CDR2 as SASEGT. The length of the CDR3 is 15 residues. After removal of 2 bases from V and 2 bases from J, the junction contained 5 bases not matched to a gene. DNA for the CDR3: TGTGCCAGCAGTGAACACGCGGGAGGAGCCTACGAGCAGTACTTC. It yields the protein CASSEHAGGAYEQYF.

V usage is TRBV5-1 and J usage is TRBJ1-1, with TRBD1 identical over 9 bases. This CDR3 comprises 14 residues. Germline assignment: CDR1 SGHRS and CDR2 YFSETQ. V shed 4 bases and J 3 bases; nucleotides not matched to a gene: 4. CDR3 sequence (DNA): TGCGCCAGCAGCCCTGGGACAGGGTACACTGAAGCTTTCTTT. Protein: CASSPGTGYTEAFF.

This clone was counted a few times. The DNA of the CDR3 is TGTGCCAGCAGCTGGCGGGGAGATACGCAGTATTTT. Encoded protein: CASSWRGDTQYF. The chain has TRBV5-6 and TRBJ2-3; tentatively, D is TRBD2 (6 bases). The CDR3 runs to 12 residues. V lost 3 bases and J 5 bases, leaving 7 bases between the germline ends. CDR1 and CDR2 (germline): SGHDT, YYEEEE.

This clone showed up just a few times. The rearrangement links TRBV20-1 to TRBJ2-7; D call uncertain. The CDR3 is 11 residues long. The V end lost 5 bases, the J end lost 4 bases, and 9 bases lay between the germline ends. Germline lookup yields CDR1 DFQATT and CDR2 SNEGSKA (reference sequence). CDR3 sequence (DNA): TGCAGTGCTGGGCCTACTTACGAGCAGTACTTC. It specifies CSAGPTYEQYF.